Presented here are 25 T cell receptor beta chains from one specimen sequenced in a study of shared clonotypes between healthy human individuals. The repertoire was sequenced with immunoSEQ multiplex PCR; TCRdb's copy has only in-frame clones and lacks some. Of approximately 180,000 clones listed, over 80% are singletons. Material for sequencing was naive CD4+ T cells sorted from blood. Subset denoted: CD45RA+ positively selected. These receptors came from a woman in her 30s in good health.

V gene TRBV25-1 combines with J gene TRBJ2-7, with TRBD1 matching 11 bases. V lost 0 bases, J lost 7 bases, and 5 bases stayed unmatched. Per the germline V gene, CDR1 is MGHDK and CDR2 is SYGVNS. The CDR3 covers 15 residues. The CDR3 coding sequence is TGTGCCAGCAGTGAATATGGACAGGGGGCGAGGGAGCAGTACTTC. Protein product: CASSEYGQGAREQYF.

CDR3 DNA sequence: TGTGCCAGCAGTTGGACAGGGGGTCAGCCCCAGCATTTT. Encoded protein: CASSWTGGQPQHF. V is TRBV28 and J is TRBJ1-5; 10 bases map to TRBD1. V dropped 4 bases and J dropped 6; count of bases not matched to a gene: 0. The CDR3 is made up of 13 amino acids. Germline-derived CDR1 and CDR2 are MDHEN and SYDVKM.

The chain recombines TRBV6-5 with TRBJ2-1, with 8 bases fitting TRBD1. The CDR3 is 15 residues long. With 6 bases clipped from V and 3 bases from J, the junction kept 7 bases outside the gene matches. The germline gives CDR1 MNHEY, CDR2 SVGAGI. CDR3 nucleotide sequence: TGTGCCAGCAGCCTAGACAGGGGCGACTACAATGAGCAGTTCTTC. Encoded protein: CASSLDRGDYNEQFF.

The V and J genes are TRBV6-1 and TRBJ2-5; no clear D gene. V lost 10 bases to trimming and J lost 1 base, with 13 bases between them. This CDR3 has 13 amino acids. CDR1 MNHNS and CDR2 SASEGT come from the germline V gene. CDR3: CAIRWQAQETQYF. In nucleotides, the CDR3 is TGTGCCATCCGTTGGCAGGCCCAAGAGACCCAGTACTTC.

The V and J genes are TRBV6-5 and TRBJ1-1, with D uncertain. Trimming took 2 bases from V and 0 from J, leaving 7 bases between them. CDR1 is MNHEY, CDR2 SVGAGI, per germline. This CDR3 region has 14 residues. CDR3 nucleotides: TGTGCCAGCAGTTACCGGAATATGAACACTGAAGCTTTCTTT. The encoded protein is CASSYRNMNTEAFF.

The CDR3 sequence is CASSIGVRRNQPQHF. CDR3 sequence (DNA): TGTGCCAGTAGTATAGGCGTCAGGAGAAATCAGCCCCAGCATTTT. V usage is TRBV19 and J usage is TRBJ1-5, with unresolved D. The CDR3 consists of 15 residues. Germline V lookup: CDR1 LNHDA, CDR2 SQIVND (reference sequence). Trimming took 1 base from V and 4 from J, leaving 11 bases between them.

The chain links TRBV7-9 to TRBJ1-1; the D is unclear. V was trimmed by 6 bases and J by 3 bases, leaving 11 bases between them. Germline V CDR1 and CDR2: SEHNR, FQNEAQ (reference sequence). The CDR3 sequence is 13 residues long. CDR3 sequence reads: CASRQTVDTEAFF. The CDR3 bases are TGTGCCAGCAGACAAACAGTAGACACTGAAGCTTTCTTT.

The CDR3 DNA reads TGCAGCGGCGGAAACTCTGGGGCCAACGTCCTGACTTTC. Amino acid sequence: CSGGNSGANVLTF. V and J are TRBV29-1 and TRBJ2-6; D call uncertain. V was trimmed by 7 bases and J by 0 bases, leaving 7 bases between them. CDR1 is SQVTM and CDR2 is ANQGSEA in the germline V gene. The CDR3 is 13 amino acids.

The V and J genes are TRBV19 and TRBJ2-5; 13 bases line up with TRBD2. Matching the DNA end better, TRBJ2-7 makes the J call doubtful. CDR3 length: 16 amino acids. Germline V gene data show CDR1 as LNHDA and CDR2 as SQIVND (reference sequence). The CDR3 coding sequence is TGTGCCAGTAGTCTTTGGACTAGCGGGAGAAAAAACGAGCAGTACTTC. It is translated as CASSLWTSGRKNEQYF.

This rearrangement joins TRBV28 to TRBJ2-7; either TRBD1 or TRBD2 may fit D (6 bases each). Trimming left V 7 bases short and J 3 bases short, with 19 bases between. The CDR3 contains 15 residues. Germline values: CDR1 MDHEN, CDR2 SYDVKM. CDR3 DNA sequence: TGTGCCAGCACCAAGGAGGGGGTATTAAGCTACGAGCAGTACTTC. Its translation: CASTKEGVLSYEQYF.

The V gene is TRBV4-1, the J gene TRBJ1-4, with D unresolved. CDR3 length: 13 amino acids. V dropped 4 bases and J dropped 8 bases, with 11 bases sitting between them. Germline loops: CDR1 MGHRA, CDR2 YSYEKL. CDR3 DNA: TGCGCCAGCAGCCTTATCCGGTCCGAAAAACTGTTTTTT. Translation gives CASSLIRSEKLFF.

Turning to this clone: Other DNA sequences in this sample translate to the same CDR3. The gene calls are TRBV29-1 and TRBJ2-1, with 7 bases lining up with TRBD1. The V gene's germline CDR1 is SQVTM and CDR2 ANQGSEA. The CDR3 extends over 14 amino acids. J was trimmed by 7 bases and V by 6 bases; bases with no gene match: 12. The CDR3 bases are TGCAGCGTCACTCCGAAAACAGGGGAGAATGAGCAGTTCTTC. This gives the protein CSVTPKTGENEQFF.

This clone was found a few times. CDR3 in DNA: TGTGCCAGCTCGGGCGGGCAGGTCAATCAGCCCCAGCATTTT. This codes for CASSGGQVNQPQHF. This sequence joins TRBV18 and TRBJ1-5; D is unclear. CDR3 length equals 14 residues. The germline V and J ends were trimmed by 6 bases and 3 bases, with 12 bases remaining between them. Germline V gene data show CDR1 as KGHSH and CDR2 as LQKENI. The variable domain in full, with the rest retrieved from reference TRBV18 and TRBJ1-5, is NAGVMQNPRHLVRRRGQEARLRCSPMKGHSHVYWYRQLPEEGLKFMVYLQKENIIDESGMPKERFSAEFPKEGPSILRIQQVVRGDSAAYFCASSGGQVNQPQHFGDGTRLSIL.

This rearrangement joins TRBV11-2 to TRBJ2-7; D not certain. Looked up from germline, CDR1 is SGHAT and CDR2 is FQNNGV. This CDR3 spans 11 amino acids. The V end was cut by 5 bases, the J end by 3 bases, with 5 bases between. DNA for the CDR3: TGTGCCAGCAGCGCCAACTACGAGCAGTACTTC. The encoded protein is CASSANYEQYF.

The chain combines TRBV5-1 with TRBJ2-1; 13 bases agree with TRBD2. The length of the CDR3 is 16 residues. Per germline, CDR1 SGHRS and CDR2 YFSETQ. J gave up 9 bases and V 3 bases, and 9 bases lay outside the gene matches. The CDR3 region has the DNA TGCGCCAGCAGCTCTATAACTAGCGGGAGGGCCGCTGAGCAGTTCTTC. It is translated as CASSSITSGRAAEQFF.

Only one count was recorded for this clone. The rearrangement links TRBV4-1 to TRBJ1-1; 7 positions agree with TRBD1. The junction had 11 bases not matched to a gene; V was cut back by 4 bases and J by 0 bases. The CDR3 covers 17 residues. The germline V gene has CDR1 MGHRA and CDR2 YSYEKL. The CDR3 loop reads CASSLGTENAMNTEAFF. The CDR3 region has the DNA TGCGCCAGCAGCCTAGGGACAGAAAATGCGATGAACACTGAAGCTTTCTTT.

V usage is TRBV27 and J usage is TRBJ2-7; D assignment may be TRBD1 or TRBD2 (5 bases each). Trimming shortened V by 4 bases and J by 4 bases, and 20 bases separated the two germline ends. Germline assignment: CDR1 MNHEY and CDR2 SMNVEV (reference sequence). The CDR3 loop spans 16 amino acids. CDR3: CASSSGLWGKRYEQYF. The CDR3 DNA reads as TGTGCCAGCAGTTCGGGGCTGTGGGGAAAGCGGTACGAGCAGTACTTC.

The chain carries TRBV5-1 and TRBJ2-1; D gene ambiguous. The CDR3 is 14 residues long. Germline assignment: CDR1 SGHRS and CDR2 YFSETQ. V gave up 0 bases and J gave up 5 bases, with 9 bases separating them. DNA for the CDR3: TGCGCCAGCAGCTTGGGGGCGCTGGACAATGAGCAGTTCTTC. Translating it yields CASSLGALDNEQFF. Supplemented by reference TRBV5-1 and TRBJ2-1, the full variable domain reads KAGVTQTPRYLIKTRGQQVTLSCSPISGHRSVSWYQQTPGQGLQFLFEYFSETQRNKGNFPGRFSGRQFSNSRSEMNVSTLELGDSALYLCASSLGALDNEQFFGPGTRLTVL.

V usage is TRBV5-4 and J usage is TRBJ2-7; 13 bases agree with TRBD2. Germline values: CDR1 SGHNT, CDR2 YYREEE (reference sequence). Trimming took 0 bases from V and 4 from J; bases not matched to a gene: 7. The CDR3 is 17 amino acids. The CDR3 protein is CASSLGWTSGRKYEQYF. The CDR3 bases are TGTGCCAGCAGCTTGGGATGGACTAGCGGGAGAAAATACGAGCAGTACTTC.

This rearrangement joins TRBV4-1 to TRBJ2-7; 9 bases fit TRBD1. V dropped 2 bases and J dropped 3; count of bases not matched to a gene: 8. The germline CDR1 and CDR2 sequences are MGHRA and YSYEKL. There are 16 residues in the CDR3. The CDR3 coding sequence is TGCGCCAGCAGCCAACCCCGGGACAGGGCTCACTACGAGCAGTACTTC. It translates to CASSQPRDRAHYEQYF.

This clone was recorded a few times. V is TRBV2 and J is TRBJ2-7; D is unclear. Germline V gene lookup returns CDR1 SNHLY and CDR2 FYNNEI. The CDR3 covers 14 residues. V lost 1 base and J 4 bases, leaving 11 bases between the germline ends. The CDR3 reads CASSEEPSFYEQYF. The CDR3 bases are TGTGCCAGCAGTGAAGAGCCCAGCTTTTACGAGCAGTACTTC.

The V and J genes are TRBV6-4 and TRBJ2-3, with 12 positions matching TRBD2. Germline V gene sequence: CDR1 MRHNA, CDR2 SNTAGT. This CDR3 has 14 amino acids. Germline trimming cut 6 bases from V and 6 bases from J; bases unmatched to any gene: 4. The CDR3 region has the DNA TGTGCCAGCAGACAAGGACTAGCGGGGGATACGCAGTATTTT. Protein: CASRQGLAGDTQYF.

This chain connects TRBV2 to TRBJ1-3; D unclear. Germline V lookup: CDR1 SNHLY, CDR2 FYNNEI. This CDR3 is 20 amino acids long. Trimming took 5 bases from V and 0 from J, leaving 26 bases between them. The CDR3: CASSPRPTQLLDPSGNTIYF. For the CDR3, the DNA is TGTGCCAGCAGTCCCCGCCCTACTCAATTACTGGATCCCTCTGGAAACACCATATATTTT.

This chain links TRBV5-1 with TRBJ2-2; D may be TRBD2 (7 bases). CDR3 length equals 15 residues. V gave up 4 bases and J gave up 2 bases, with 12 bases separating them. Per germline, CDR1 SGHRS and CDR2 YFSETQ. For the CDR3, the DNA is TGCGCCAGCAGCCCCGGGGGGCTCAACACCGGGGAGCTGTTTTTT. It specifies CASSPGGLNTGELFF. The full variable domain, with the rest looked up from reference TRBV5-1 and TRBJ2-2, is KAGVTQTPRYLIKTRGQQVTLSCSPISGHRSVSWYQQTPGQGLQFLFEYFSETQRNKGNFPGRFSGRQFSNSRSEMNVSTLELGDSALYLCASSPGGLNTGELFFGEGSRLTVL.

The rearrangement joins TRBV5-8 to TRBJ2-7; 11 bases agree with TRBD1. In germline, CDR1 is SGHTS, CDR2 YDEGEE. The V and J ends lost 4 bases and 2 bases, in that order; junction bases with no gene match: 5. This CDR3 has 15 residues. As DNA, the CDR3 is TGTGCCAGCAGCATGGGGACAGGGGGAACCTACGAGCAGTACTTC. Encoded protein: CASSMGTGGTYEQYF. Full variable domain (missing parts from reference TRBV5-8 and TRBJ2-7): EAGVTQSPTHLIKTRGQQATLRCSPISGHTSVYWYQQALGLGLQFLLWYDEGEERNRGNFPPRFSGRQFPNYSSELNVNALELEDSALYLCASSMGTGGTYEQYFGPGTRLTVT.